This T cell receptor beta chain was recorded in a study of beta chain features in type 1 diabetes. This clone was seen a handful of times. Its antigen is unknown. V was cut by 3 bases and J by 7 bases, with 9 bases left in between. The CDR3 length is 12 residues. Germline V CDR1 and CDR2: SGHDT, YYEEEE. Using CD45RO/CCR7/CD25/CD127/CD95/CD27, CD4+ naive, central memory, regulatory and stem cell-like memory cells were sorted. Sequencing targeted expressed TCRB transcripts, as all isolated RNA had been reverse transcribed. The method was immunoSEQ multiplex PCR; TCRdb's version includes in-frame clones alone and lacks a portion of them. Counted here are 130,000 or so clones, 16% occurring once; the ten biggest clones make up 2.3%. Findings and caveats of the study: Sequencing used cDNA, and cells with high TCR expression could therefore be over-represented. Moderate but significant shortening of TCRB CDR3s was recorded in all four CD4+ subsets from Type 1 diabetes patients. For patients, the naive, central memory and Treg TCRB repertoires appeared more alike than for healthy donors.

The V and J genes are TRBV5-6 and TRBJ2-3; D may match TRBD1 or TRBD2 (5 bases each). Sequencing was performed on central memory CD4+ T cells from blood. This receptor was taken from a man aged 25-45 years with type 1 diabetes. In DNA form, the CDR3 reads TGTGCCAGCAGCTGGGGGACCTATACGCAGTATTTT. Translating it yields CASSWGTYTQYF.